This passage covers 17 T cell receptor beta chains from one sample sequenced in a study of blood T cell repertoires in COVID-19. The protocol was immunoSEQ multiplex PCR, while the TCRdb copy is restricted to in-frame clones and leaves out a portion. The table lists 110,000 or so clones, 75% to 85% of them singletons. What was sequenced was peripheral blood. Receptors originate from a woman aged 80 or older with active or convalescent COVID-19.

V and J are TRBV27 and TRBJ2-7, with 8 bases lining up with TRBD2. There are 15 residues in the CDR3. The V and J ends lost 2 bases and 4 bases, in that order; junction bases with no gene match: 7. Germline CDR1 is MNHEY and CDR2 is SMNVEV (reference sequence). CDR3 in amino acids: CASSLRSSGLYEQYF. The CDR3, as DNA: TGTGCCAGCAGTTTAAGGTCTAGCGGGCTTTACGAGCAGTACTTC.

The chain links TRBV3-1 (or the pseudogene TRBV3-2) to TRBJ2-1; 9 bases are a match to TRBD1. After removal of 4 bases from V and 4 bases from J, the junction contained 5 bases not matched to a gene. Germline CDR1 and CDR2: LGHDT and YNNKEL (reference sequence). This CDR3 has 15 amino acids. The CDR3 reads CASSLGQGRYNEQFF. CDR3 bases: TGTGCCAGCAGCCTGGGACAGGGAAGGTACAATGAGCAGTTCTTC.

This clone was seen a handful of times. The J gene is TRBJ2-7, the V gene TRBV5-1; D unclear. Trimming pared 1 base from V and 4 bases from J, leaving 9 bases between. The CDR3 contains 13 residues. Germline CDR1 reads SGHRS; CDR2 reads YFSETQ. The CDR3 reads CASSLNRNYEQYF. In DNA form, the CDR3 reads TGCGCCAGCAGCTTGAACAGAAATTACGAGCAGTACTTC. The variable domain in full, completed from reference TRBV5-1 and TRBJ2-7, reads KAGVTQTPRYLIKTRGQQVTLSCSPISGHRSVSWYQQTPGQGLQFLFEYFSETQRNKGNFPGRFSGRQFSNSRSEMNVSTLELGDSALYLCASSLNRNYEQYFGPGTRLTVT.

The rearrangement uses TRBV6-5 and TRBJ2-5, with unresolved D. This CDR3 is built from 15 residues. Deletions cut 6 bases from V and 2 bases from J, with 16 bases between. CDR1 MNHEY and CDR2 SVGAGI come from the germline V gene. The CDR3 loop reads CASSKTALPQETQYF. DNA for the CDR3: TGTGCCAGCAGCAAAACAGCCCTTCCGCAAGAGACCCAGTACTTC.

The chain employs TRBV9 and TRBJ2-1, with D perhaps TRBD2 (5 bases). From germline, CDR1 is SGDLS and CDR2 YYNGEE. The CDR3 runs 15 residues. Trimming cost V 4 bases and J 0 bases, with 11 bases left between them. This chain's CDR3 is CASSQGLLSYNEQFF. CDR3 DNA sequence: TGTGCCAGCAGCCAAGGACTCCTCTCCTACAATGAGCAGTTCTTC.

This chain connects TRBV7-3 to TRBJ2-3; D unresolved. The ends were cut back, 5 bases at V and 4 bases at J, with 10 bases in the middle. This CDR3 contains 13 residues. CDR1 is SGHTA and CDR2 is FQGTGA in the germline V gene. The CDR3 bases are TGTGCCAGCAGCCCGTCAACGGCAGATACGCAGTATTTT. It specifies CASSPSTADTQYF. Full variable domain (missing parts from reference TRBV7-3 and TRBJ2-3): GAGVSQTPSNKVTEKGKYVELRCDPISGHTALYWYRQSLGQGPEFLIYFQGTGAADDSGLPNDRFFAVRPEGSVSTLKIQRTERGDSAVYLCASSPSTADTQYFGPGTRLTVL.

This rearrangement joins TRBV6-1 to TRBJ2-7; TRBD2 matches at 7 bases. The V gene's germline CDR1 is MNHNS and CDR2 SASEGT. With 2 bases clipped from V and 4 bases from J, the junction kept 14 bases outside the gene matches. CDR3 length equals 17 residues. The CDR3 loop is CASSERNHGLERYEQYF. The CDR3 DNA reads as TGTGCCAGCAGTGAAAGAAACCACGGACTAGAGAGATACGAGCAGTACTTC.

The chain recombines TRBV9 with TRBJ2-1, with TRBD2 matching 8 bases. Germline-derived CDR1 and CDR2 are SGDLS and YYNGEE. Trimming cost V 2 bases and J 3 bases; bases outside gene matches: 10. The CDR3 contains 17 residues. In DNA form, the CDR3 reads TGTGCCAGCAGCGTCCGTCCCAGCGGGAGAAGCTACAATGAGCAGTTCTTC. Its translation: CASSVRPSGRSYNEQFF.

V usage is TRBV5-1 and J usage is TRBJ2-3, with 12 bases that match TRBD2. Germline V CDR1 and CDR2: SGHRS, YFSETQ. This CDR3 spans 15 amino acids. V lost 4 bases to trimming and J lost 4 bases; unmatched junction nucleotides: 4. The DNA of the CDR3 is TGCGCCAGCAGCGAGGGACTAGCGGGTGCAGATACGCAGTATTTT. Its protein product is CASSEGLAGADTQYF.

This sequence joins TRBV4-1 and TRBJ1-3; a possible D gene is TRBD1 (5 bases). The CDR3 runs to 14 residues. The V end was cut by 4 bases, the J end by 8 bases, with 15 bases between. The germline CDR1 and CDR2 sequences are MGHRA and YSYEKL. CDR3 amino acids: CASSPRDSRDTIYF. CDR3 nucleotide sequence: TGCGCCAGCAGCCCGCGAGACAGTCGGGACACCATATATTTT.

By frequency in the sample, this clone is medium-sized (0.01 to 0.1%). The chain is built from TRBV14 and TRBJ1-4; maybe TRBD1 (6 bases). CDR3 length: 14 amino acids. Trimming cost V 5 bases and J 8 bases, with 15 bases left between them. CDR1 SGHDN and CDR2 FVKESK come from the germline V gene. The CDR3 here is CASSSGGAREKLFF. The CDR3 DNA reads TGTGCCAGCAGCTCTGGGGGGGCGCGAGAAAAACTGTTTTTT.

The chain recombines TRBV6-5 with TRBJ1-4, with D unclear. From germline, CDR1 is MNHEY and CDR2 SVGAGI. Between the trimmed V and J ends, which lost 2 bases and 3 bases, there was a span of 10 bases. There are 15 residues in the CDR3. The CDR3 here is CASSYRLGPNEKLFF. In DNA form, the CDR3 reads TGTGCCAGCAGTTACCGATTGGGCCCTAATGAAAAACTGTTTTTT.

This chain joins TRBV18 and TRBJ2-1; D perhaps matches TRBD2 (6 bases). Trimming removed 3 bases from V and 4 bases from J, with 16 bases in between. The germline V gene has CDR1 KGHSH and CDR2 LQKENI. CDR3 size: 16 residues. CDR3 amino acids: CASSPNSRGGYNEQFF. CDR3 nucleotides: TGTGCCAGCTCACCGAATAGTCGCGGAGGGTACAATGAGCAGTTCTTC.

CDR3 protein: CASSESRAGLKETQYF. The CDR3 nucleotides are TGTGCCAGCAGTGAATCCCGAGCGGGCCTTAAAGAGACCCAGTACTTC. This sequence joins TRBV2 and TRBJ2-5, with D possibly matching TRBD2 (6 bases). The CDR3 loop spans 16 amino acids. The germline V gene encodes CDR1 SNHLY and CDR2 FYNNEI. The V end was cut by 2 bases, the J end by 3 bases, with 16 bases between.

The J gene is TRBJ2-7, the V gene TRBV25-1; 7 bases are shared with TRBD2. From germline, CDR1 is MGHDK and CDR2 SYGVNS. The trim removed 7 bases at V and 6 bases at J, leaving 15 bases unmatched. This CDR3 spans 15 amino acids. The CDR3 region is CASTSWETSWVEQYF. In nucleotides, the CDR3 is TGTGCCAGCACCTCCTGGGAGACTAGCTGGGTCGAGCAGTACTTC.

The gene calls are TRBV7-2 and TRBJ2-3; TRBD2 aligns across 10 bases. Trimming removed 4 bases from V and 13 bases from J; junction bases left unmatched: 8. CDR1 and CDR2 from the germline V gene are SGHTA and FQGNSA. CDR3 length: 13 residues. CDR3 in amino acids: CASSSNTSGKKYF. CDR3 sequence (DNA): TGTGCCAGCAGCTCCAATACTAGCGGGAAGAAGTATTTT.

The chain recombines TRBV28 with TRBJ2-5, with 7 bases matching TRBD1. J was trimmed by 4 bases and V by 3 bases; bases with no gene match: 5. CDR3 length: 14 residues. From germline, CDR1 is MDHEN and CDR2 SYDVKM. The CDR3 nucleotides are TGTGCCAGCAGTTTGACAGGGAGATCAGAGACCCAGTACTTC. Translating it yields CASSLTGRSETQYF.